This is a list of T cell receptor beta chains from one sample in a study of neurological immune-mediated disorders. TCRdb fed the 5' RACE reads into MiXCR, producing one record per CDR3 protein. The sample lists roughly 49,000 distinct CDR3 sequences, approximately 11% occurring once. Material: PBMCs. Receptors originate from a male donor with HTLV-1-associated myelopathy (HAM/TSP). CDR3s include the opening cysteine and the closing phenylalanine or tryptophan. Clone size is given as how often the clone was seen (once, few, many) or a class if it is expanded.

size: many
J: TRBJ1-2
V: TRBV20-1
length: 14
CDR3: CSASKTGFDYGYTF

size: few
J: TRBJ2-5
V: TRBV6-1
length: 11
CDR3: CASSEVLSQYF

size: many
J: TRBJ2-5
V: TRBV7-2
length: 17
CDR3: CASSSFPRDRGEETQYF

size: many
J: TRBJ2-1
V: TRBV6-2/TRBV6-3
length: 15
CDR3: CASTPRGGSYNEQFF

size: many
J: TRBJ2-7
V: TRBV7-8
length: 14
CDR3: CASSLPRGADEQYF

size: few
J: TRBJ1-5
V: TRBV6-6
length: 14
CDR3: CASSYGTSNQPQHF

size: many
J: TRBJ2-3
V: TRBV6-2/TRBV6-3
length: 17
CDR3: CASSFLLGLERGDTQYF

size: many
J: TRBJ2-7
V: TRBV6-2/TRBV6-3
length: 12
CDR3: CASMERGGPQYF

size: few
J: TRBJ1-1
V: TRBV12-3/TRBV12-4
length: 13
CDR3: CASSLLLGQGAFF

size: many
J: TRBJ2-5
V: TRBV9
length: 16
CDR3: CASSAEGIWAQETQYF

size: many
J: TRBJ1-6
V: TRBV20-1
length: 11
CDR3: CSARVGQGLHF

size: many
J: TRBJ1-5
V: TRBV28
length: 17
CDR3: CASTSQLPQGFNQPQHF

size: few
J: TRBJ1-5
V: TRBV28
length: 18
CDR3: CASSLSVGIGSGNQPQHF

size: few
J: TRBJ2-5
V: TRBV25-1
length: 14
CDR3: CASTQGGGQETQYF

size: many
J: TRBJ1-3
V: TRBV15
length: 12
CDR3: CATSRNRDTIYF

size: many
J: TRBJ1-5
V: TRBV6-2/TRBV6-3
length: 14
CDR3: CASVQGNSNQPQHF

size: many
J: TRBJ1-2
V: TRBV11-2
length: 13
CDR3: CASTPRDRYGYTF